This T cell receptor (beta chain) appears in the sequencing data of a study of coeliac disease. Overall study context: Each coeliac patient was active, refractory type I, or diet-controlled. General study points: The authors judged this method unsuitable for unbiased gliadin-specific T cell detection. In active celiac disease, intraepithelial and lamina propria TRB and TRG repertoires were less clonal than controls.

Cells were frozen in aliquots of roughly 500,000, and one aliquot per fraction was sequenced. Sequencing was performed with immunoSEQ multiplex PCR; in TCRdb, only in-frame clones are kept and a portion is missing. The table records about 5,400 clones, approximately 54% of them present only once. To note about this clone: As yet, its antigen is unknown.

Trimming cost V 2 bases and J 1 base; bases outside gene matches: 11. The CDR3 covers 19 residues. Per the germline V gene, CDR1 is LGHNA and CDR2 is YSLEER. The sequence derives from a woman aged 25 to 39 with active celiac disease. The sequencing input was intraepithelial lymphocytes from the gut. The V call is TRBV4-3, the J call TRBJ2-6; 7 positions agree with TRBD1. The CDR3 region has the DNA TGCGCCAGCAGCCAAAATCGACAGGGAGACAATTCTGGGGCCAACGTCCTGACTTTC. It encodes CASSQNRQGDNSGANVLTF.